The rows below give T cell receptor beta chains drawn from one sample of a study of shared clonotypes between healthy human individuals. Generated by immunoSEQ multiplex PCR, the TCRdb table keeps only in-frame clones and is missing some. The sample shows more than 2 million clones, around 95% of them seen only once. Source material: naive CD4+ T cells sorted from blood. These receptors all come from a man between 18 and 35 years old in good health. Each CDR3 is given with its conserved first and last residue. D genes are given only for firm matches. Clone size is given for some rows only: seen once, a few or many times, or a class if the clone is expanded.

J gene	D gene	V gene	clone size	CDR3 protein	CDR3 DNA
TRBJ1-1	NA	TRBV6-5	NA	CASSRIGTEAFF	TGTGCCAGCAGTCGTATTGGGACTGAAGCTTTCTTT
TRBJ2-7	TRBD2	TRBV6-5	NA	CASRPTSGTYEQYF	TGTGCCAGCAGACCGACTAGCGGCACCTACGAGCAGTACTTC
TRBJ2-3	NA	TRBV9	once	CASSVGGASTDTQYF	TGTGCCAGCAGCGTAGGGGGGGCTAGCACAGATACGCAGTATTTT
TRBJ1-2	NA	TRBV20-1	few	CSARRGEGYTF	TGCAGTGCTAGGAGGGGGGAAGGCTACACCTTC
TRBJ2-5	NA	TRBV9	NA	CASSAVPGLGETQYF	TGTGCCAGCAGCGCAGTTCCGGGACTTGGGGAGACCCAGTACTTC
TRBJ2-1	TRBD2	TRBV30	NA	CAWSVRREVGNEQFF	TGTGCCTGGAGTGTACGGCGGGAGGTGGGCAATGAGCAGTTCTTC
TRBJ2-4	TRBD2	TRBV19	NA	CASSIDPAASGRKNIQYF	TGTGCCAGTAGTATAGACCCCGCGGCTAGCGGGAGGAAAAACATTCAGTACTTC
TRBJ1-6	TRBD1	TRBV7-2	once	CASSLDRGLGSPLHF	TGTGCCAGCAGCCTAGACAGGGGACTCGGATCACCCCTCCACTTT
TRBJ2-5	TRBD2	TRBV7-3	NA	CASSRTSWETQYF	TGTGCCAGCAGCAGGACTAGCTGGGAGACCCAGTACTTC
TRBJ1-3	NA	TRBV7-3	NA	CASSLTAGTYPGNTIYF	TGTGCCAGCAGCTTAACAGCCGGGACATATCCTGGAAACACCATATATTTT
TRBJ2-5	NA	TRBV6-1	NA	CASSPSPGGETQYF	TGTGCCAGCAGTCCTTCGCCGGGGGGCGAGACCCAGTACTTC
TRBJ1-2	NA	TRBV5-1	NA	CASSTGTGNYGYTF	TGCGCCAGCAGCACAGGGACTGGAAACTATGGCTACACCTTC
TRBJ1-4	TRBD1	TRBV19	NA	CASTLQGGTGGGKLFF	TGTGCCAGTACCCTCCAGGGGGGTACAGGGGGCGGAAAACTGTTTTTT
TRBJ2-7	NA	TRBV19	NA	CASGSWGYEQYF	TGTGCCAGCGGATCCTGGGGTTACGAGCAGTACTTC
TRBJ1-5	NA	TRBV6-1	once	CASTPPRVGNQPQHF	TGTGCCAGCACCCCACCCAGGGTGGGGAATCAGCCCCAGCATTTT
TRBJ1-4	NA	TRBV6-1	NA	CASRATGLNEKLFF	TGTGCCAGCAGAGCAACAGGGTTGAATGAAAAACTGTTTTTT
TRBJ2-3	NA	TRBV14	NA	CASSQGSYRDLTDTQYF	TGTGCCAGCAGCCAAGGAAGCTACAGGGACCTCACAGATACGCAGTATTTT
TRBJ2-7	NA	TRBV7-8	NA	CASSLGGTGAYEQYF	TGTGCCAGCAGCTTAGGAGGGACGGGTGCCTACGAGCAGTACTTC
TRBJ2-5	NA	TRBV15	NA	CATSRDYQGQETQYF	TGTGCCACCAGCAGAGATTACCAGGGGCAAGAGACCCAGTACTTC
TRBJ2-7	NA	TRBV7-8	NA	CASSLEGAGAKYWEQYF	TGTGCCAGCAGCTTAGAAGGGGCAGGGGCCAAGTATTGGGAGCAGTACTTC
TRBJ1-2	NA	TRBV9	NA	CASSVGTYGYTF	TGTGCCAGCAGCGTAGGAACCTATGGCTACACCTTC
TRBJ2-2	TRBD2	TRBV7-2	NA	CASSSLAGTNTGELFF	TGTGCCAGCAGCTCTCTAGCGGGGACGAACACCGGGGAGCTGTTTTTT
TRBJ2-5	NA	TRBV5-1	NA	CASSLGPNQETQYF	TGCGCCAGCAGCTTGGGTCCAAACCAAGAGACCCAGTACTTC
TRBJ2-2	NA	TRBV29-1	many	CSGRRGTSNTGELFF	TGCAGCGGAAGGAGGGGGACTTCCAACACCGGGGAGCTGTTTTTT
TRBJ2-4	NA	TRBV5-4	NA	CASSFRGAKNIQYF	TGTGCCAGCAGCTTTAGGGGGGCCAAAAACATTCAGTACTTC
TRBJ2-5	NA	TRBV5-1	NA	CASSFRGTHQETQYF	TGCGCCAGCAGCTTCAGGGGCACTCACCAAGAGACCCAGTACTTC
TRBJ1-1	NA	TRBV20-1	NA	CSAREDREAFF	TGCAGTGCTAGGGAAGATAGGGAAGCTTTCTTT
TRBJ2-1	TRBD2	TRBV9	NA	CASSVGPAGRNEQFF	TGTGCCAGCAGCGTAGGTCCAGCGGGAAGAAATGAGCAGTTCTTC
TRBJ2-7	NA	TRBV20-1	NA	CSATIRDEQYF	TGCAGTGCTACAATCAGGGACGAGCAGTACTTC